The 32 T cell receptor beta chains below all came from one sample that was sequenced in a study of blood T cell repertoires in COVID-19. The protocol was immunoSEQ multiplex PCR, while the TCRdb copy is restricted to in-frame clones and leaves out a portion. The sample contains 450,000 or so clones, approximately 90% of which appear only once. Sample: peripheral blood. These receptors were obtained from a man younger than 30 with COVID-19, enrolled during active disease.

The chain is built from TRBV20-1 and TRBJ1-1; unclear D gene. The V end was cut by 7 bases, the J end by 5 bases, with 11 bases between. The CDR3 extends over 11 amino acids. Germline-derived CDR1 and CDR2 are DFQATT and SNEGSKA (reference sequence). The DNA for the CDR3 is TGCAGTGTAATGGAGAGTACTGAAGCTTTCTTT. Its protein is CSVMESTEAFF.

V gene TRBV6-5 combines with J gene TRBJ1-5; perhaps TRBD1 as D (5 bases). CDR1 is MNHEY and CDR2 is SVGAGI in the germline V gene. The CDR3 totals 14 residues. Trimming took off 6 bases at V and 3 bases at J, with 12 bases between the two ends. The chain's CDR3 is CASRTGGINQPQHF. Here the CDR3 DNA reads TGTGCCAGCAGAACCGGGGGGATCAATCAGCCCCAGCATTTT.

V usage is TRBV11-2 and J usage is TRBJ1-6, with a tentative D call TRBD1 (6 bases). The CDR3 is 15 residues long. Between the trimmed V and J ends, which lost 2 bases and 4 bases, there was a span of 9 bases. Germline V CDR1 and CDR2: SGHAT, FQNNGV. CDR3 residues: CASSLKGVYNSPLHF. The CDR3 DNA is TGTGCCAGCAGCTTAAAGGGGGTGTATAATTCACCCCTCCACTTT. The whole variable domain, remainder taken from reference TRBV11-2 and TRBJ1-6, is EAGVAQSPRYKIIEKRQSVAFWCNPISGHATLYWYQQILGQGPKLLIQFQNNGVVDDSQLPKDRFSAERLKGVDSTLKIQPAKLEDSAVYLCASSLKGVYNSPLHFGNGTRLTVT.

The chain joins TRBV6-1 to TRBJ2-2, with a tentative D call TRBD1 (6 bases). With 1 base removed from V and 0 bases from J, the gap between germline ends came to 9 bases. This CDR3 has 16 residues. Germline CDR1 and CDR2: MNHNS and SASEGT. The CDR3 bases are TGTGCCAGCAGTGAAGGGCAGGGGCCGAACACCGGGGAGCTGTTTTTT. It codes for CASSEGQGPNTGELFF.

The V gene is TRBV5-4, the J gene TRBJ2-5; TRBD2 might be the D (6 bases). The germline V and J ends were trimmed by 4 bases and 1 base, with 11 bases remaining between them. The germline V gene has CDR1 SGHNT and CDR2 YYREEE (reference sequence). CDR3 size: 14 residues. In nucleotides, the CDR3 is TGTGCCAGCAGCCCTGGAGGGGCCCAAGAGACCCAGTACTTC. It yields the protein CASSPGGAQETQYF.

The chain is built from TRBV6-4 and TRBJ2-1, with D perhaps matching TRBD1 (6 bases). Germline lookup yields CDR1 MRHNA and CDR2 SNTAGT. V was shortened by 8 bases and J by 8 bases, with 19 bases between the two germline ends. The CDR3 extends over 14 amino acids. In DNA, the CDR3 is TGTGCCAGCGGGAGAACAGGGAATAGGGATGAGCAGTTCTTC. It encodes CASGRTGNRDEQFF.

The genes are TRBV15 and TRBJ2-3, with TRBD2 matching 7 bases. J gave up 6 bases and V 8 bases, and 5 bases lay outside the gene matches. There are 12 residues in the CDR3. Germline loops: CDR1 LNHNV, CDR2 YYDKDF (reference sequence). The CDR3 coding sequence is TGTGCCACCCGCGGGGGAGGGGATACGCAGTATTTT. It translates to CATRGGGDTQYF.

This chain uses TRBV5-5 with TRBJ1-6; possible D gene TRBD1, 5 bases. The V end was cut by 4 bases, the J end by 8 bases, with 7 bases between. Germline V gene sequence: CDR1 SGHKS, CDR2 YYEKEE (reference sequence). This CDR3 region has 12 residues. The CDR3 is CASSQGDSPLHF. The CDR3 nucleotides are TGTGCCAGCAGCCAGGGTGATTCACCCCTCCACTTT. Combining the CDR3 with reference TRBV5-5 and TRBJ1-6 gives the whole variable domain DAGVTQSPTHLIKTRGQQVTLRCSPISGHKSVSWYQQVLGQGPQFIFQYYEKEERGRGNFPDRFSARQFPNYSSELNVNALLLGDSALYLCASSQGDSPLHFGNGTRLTVT.

This clone turned up a few times. The chain couples TRBV19 to TRBJ1-1; no firm D call. The CDR3 sequence is 15 residues long. Per germline, CDR1 LNHDA and CDR2 SQIVND (reference sequence). Deletions cut 6 bases from V and 0 bases from J, with 14 bases between. The CDR3, as DNA: TGTGCCAGTAGGGATGGGAGACCGATGAACACTGAAGCTTTCTTT. Translating gives CASRDGRPMNTEAFF.

The chain links TRBV15 to TRBJ1-1, with 8 bases identical to TRBD1. CDR1 is LNHNV, CDR2 YYDKDF, per germline (reference sequence). V shed 4 bases and J 2 bases; nucleotides not matched to a gene: 6. The CDR3 contains 15 residues. This CDR3 reads CATSIDRGQNTEAFF. CDR3 DNA sequence: TGTGCCACCAGCATCGACAGGGGCCAAAACACTGAAGCTTTCTTT.

The rearrangement uses TRBV5-6 and TRBJ2-2; D unresolved. V was clipped by 3 bases and J by 0 bases, with 3 bases between them. The CDR3 extends over 13 amino acids. Germline V CDR1 and CDR2: SGHDT, YYEEEE. The CDR3 loop reads CASSSTNTGELFF. In DNA, the CDR3 is TGTGCCAGCAGCTCTACGAACACCGGGGAGCTGTTTTTT.

The V gene is TRBV7-2, the J gene TRBJ1-2, with D possibly being TRBD1 (6 bases). V was clipped by 5 bases and J by 5 bases, with 18 bases between them. The V gene's germline CDR1 is SGHTA and CDR2 FQGNSA. The CDR3 is 15 residues long. As DNA, the CDR3 is TGTGCCAGCAGCCCCTGGGTAGGGGGGGGGTATGGCTACACCTTC. The encoded protein is CASSPWVGGGYGYTF. The full variable domain, rest sourced from reference TRBV7-2 and TRBJ1-2, is GAGVSQSPSNKVTEKGKDVELRCDPISGHTALYWYRQSLGQGLEFLIYFQGNSAPDKSGLPSDRFSAERTGGSVSTLTIQRTQQEDSAVYLCASSPWVGGGYGYTFGSGTRLTVV.

CDR3 residues: CASSLNSGWYGYTF. The DNA for the CDR3 is TGTGCCAGCAGCTTAAACTCTGGTTGGTATGGCTACACCTTC. The rearrangement joins TRBV7-9 to TRBJ1-2; unclear D gene. The V end lost 2 bases, the J end lost 5 bases, and 12 bases lay between the germline ends. The CDR3 is 14 residues long. The germline V gene encodes CDR1 SEHNR and CDR2 FQNEAQ (reference sequence). The full variable domain, in which reference TRBV7-9 and TRBJ1-2 provide the parts outside the CDR3, is DTGVSQNPRHKITKRGQNVTFRCDPISEHNRLYWYRQTLGQGPEFLTYFQNEAQLEKSRLLSDRFSAERPKGSFSTLEIQRTEQGDSAMYLCASSLNSGWYGYTFGSGTRLTVV.

This clone was observed a few times. CDR3 in amino acids: CASSADRVRAEAFF. The CDR3 DNA reads as TGTGCCAGCAGTGCGGACAGGGTAAGAGCTGAAGCTTTCTTT. The rearrangement links TRBV25-1 to TRBJ1-1; 8 bases line up with TRBD1. This CDR3 spans 14 amino acids. The junction had 7 bases not matched to a gene; V was cut back by 4 bases and J by 6 bases. CDR1 is MGHDK and CDR2 is SYGVNS in the germline V gene.

This clone was detected only a few times. Here the CDR3 reads CASSLGGLYNEQFF. The CDR3 DNA reads as TGTGCCAGCAGCTTGGGGGGACTGTACAATGAGCAGTTCTTC. This chain connects TRBV5-5 to TRBJ2-1, with a weak D call TRBD2 (6 bases). The germline V and J ends were trimmed by 0 bases and 4 bases, with 8 bases remaining between them. The V gene's germline CDR1 is SGHKS and CDR2 YYEKEE (reference sequence). CDR3 length: 14 amino acids.

The chain joins TRBV2 to TRBJ1-1; a possible D gene is TRBD1 (5 bases). CDR3 length: 16 residues. In germline, CDR1 is SNHLY, CDR2 FYNNEI. V was pared by 4 bases and J by 0 bases, with 15 bases between. Written as DNA, the CDR3 is TGTGCCAGCAGTGGAGCCGGGGCGGGGATGAACACTGAAGCTTTCTTT. Translating gives CASSGAGAGMNTEAFF.

The chain links TRBV19 to TRBJ2-7; 11 bases agree with TRBD2. CDR1 is LNHDA and CDR2 is SQIVND in the germline V gene (reference sequence). This CDR3 contains 15 residues. The V gene end was trimmed by 8 bases and the J gene end by 5 bases; junction bases not matched to a gene: 11. In DNA, the CDR3 is TGTGCCAGTGGCGGGGTAGCGGGAGGGCCACACGAGCAGTACTTC. Translation gives CASGGVAGGPHEQYF.

V usage is TRBV12-3 or TRBV12-4 and J usage is TRBJ2-3; no reliable D call. V was cut by 4 bases and J by 6 bases, with 11 bases left in between. The CDR3 has 13 residues. The CDR3 spells CASSSSLEDTQYF. DNA for the CDR3: TGTGCCAGCAGTTCGAGCCTAGAGGATACGCAGTATTTT.

J is TRBJ2-7 and V is TRBV6-5; TRBD2 might be the D (5 bases). Trimming took 7 bases from V and 1 from J, leaving 11 bases between them. The germline V gene encodes CDR1 MNHEY and CDR2 SVGAGI. The length of the CDR3 is 13 residues. The CDR3 here is CASIPPGSYEQYF. The CDR3 nucleotides are TGTGCCAGCATTCCCCCGGGATCCTACGAGCAGTACTTC.

Concerning this clone itself: Other DNA sequences in this specimen translate into the identical CDR3. The chain links TRBV5-1 to TRBJ2-3; 7 bases fit TRBD2. CDR1 and CDR2 from the germline V gene are SGHRS and YFSETQ. This CDR3 has 16 residues. V shed 0 bases, J shed 0 bases, and the junction held 4 bases outside the gene matches. For the CDR3, the DNA is TGCGCCAGCAGCTTGGTGGCGGGAGTGAGCACAGATACGCAGTATTTT. This codes for CASSLVAGVSTDTQYF.

The chain is built from TRBV2 and TRBJ2-1; 13 nucleotides align to TRBD2. Germline V lookup: CDR1 SNHLY, CDR2 FYNNEI. Trimming took 3 bases from V and 7 from J; bases not matched to a gene: 9. The CDR3 totals 17 residues. The CDR3 bases are TGTGCCAGCAGTGACCCGGGACTAGCGGGGATATTGAATGAGCAGTTCTTC. Translation gives CASSDPGLAGILNEQFF.

This clone was found a few times. The chain is built from TRBV5-8 and TRBJ1-5; 7 bases fit TRBD1. CDR1 SGHTS and CDR2 YDEGEE come from the germline V gene. The CDR3 is 16 residues long. V shed 2 bases and J 2 bases; nucleotides not matched to a gene: 7. The CDR3 loop reads CASSFYRGRGNQPQHF. The CDR3, as DNA: TGTGCCAGCAGCTTCTACAGGGGCAGAGGCAATCAGCCCCAGCATTTT.

The V call is TRBV5-4, the J call TRBJ2-1, with TRBD2 matching over 10 bases. Germline V gene lookup returns CDR1 SGHNT and CDR2 YYREEE (reference sequence). J lost 7 bases, V lost 0 bases, and 4 bases had no gene match. This CDR3 spans 15 amino acids. DNA of the CDR3: TGTGCCAGCAGCTTGGATAGCGGGAGGTTGAATGAGCAGTTCTTC. This encodes CASSLDSGRLNEQFF. The variable domain in full, completed from reference TRBV5-4 and TRBJ2-1, reads ETGVTQSPTHLIKTRGQQVTLRCSSQSGHNTVSWYQQALGQGPQFIFQYYREEENGRGNFPPRFSGLQFPNYSSELNVNALELDDSALYLCASSLDSGRLNEQFFGPGTRLTVL.

V gene TRBV23-1 combines with J gene TRBJ1-5; 10 positions agree with TRBD1. TRBV23-1 is annotated as an ORF whose role is uncertain. The CDR3 sequence is 18 residues long. With V trimmed by 0 bases and J by 4 bases, 9 bases remained unmatched. CDR3 region: CASSQSGDRGLGNQPQHF. The CDR3 coding sequence is TGCGCCAGCAGTCAATCCGGGGACAGGGGATTAGGTAATCAGCCCCAGCATTTT.

The CDR3 protein is CASSQSGFLEGYTF. CDR3 DNA: TGCGCCAGCAGCCAGTCGGGGTTTTTGGAGGGCTACACCTTC. The chain has TRBV4-1 and TRBJ1-2; D gene ambiguous. Germline V gene data show CDR1 as MGHRA and CDR2 as YSYEKL. This CDR3 is built from 14 residues. The V and J ends lost 3 bases and 8 bases respectively, with 16 bases between them.

Concerning this clone: The identical CDR3 is also encoded by other nucleotide sequences in the sample. The chain has TRBV11-2 and TRBJ1-2, with TRBD1 matching 7 bases. CDR1 SGHAT and CDR2 FQNNGV come from the germline V gene. With V trimmed by 5 bases and J by 3 bases, 3 bases remained unmatched. The CDR3 runs 13 residues. CDR3: CASSPDRDYGYTF. Here the CDR3 DNA reads TGTGCCAGCAGCCCCGACAGGGACTATGGCTACACCTTC. The entire variable domain, with the rest obtained from reference TRBV11-2 and TRBJ1-2, is as follows: EAGVAQSPRYKIIEKRQSVAFWCNPISGHATLYWYQQILGQGPKLLIQFQNNGVVDDSQLPKDRFSAERLKGVDSTLKIQPAKLEDSAVYLCASSPDRDYGYTFGSGTRLTVV.

This sequence joins TRBV3-1 (or the pseudogene TRBV3-2) and TRBJ2-7, with 7 bases lining up with TRBD1. From germline, CDR1 is LGHDT and CDR2 YNNKEL (reference sequence). V dropped 1 base and J dropped 12; count of bases not matched to a gene: 9. The CDR3 runs 13 residues. CDR3 loop: CASSQGRQGNGYF. The DNA for the CDR3 is TGTGCCAGCAGCCAAGGACGACAGGGTAACGGGTACTTC.

The V and J genes are TRBV2 and TRBJ2-5; D is possibly TRBD1 (8 bases). This CDR3 has 16 amino acids. Germline V CDR1 and CDR2: SNHLY, FYNNEI. Trimming shortened V by 5 bases and J by 2 bases, and 18 bases separated the two germline ends. CDR3 coding DNA: TGTGCCAGCAGTTTGATCGGACAGGGAGGGCAAGAGACCCAGTACTTC. It translates to CASSLIGQGGQETQYF.

This chain links TRBV3-1 (or the pseudogene TRBV3-2) with TRBJ1-5; TRBD1 agrees at 7 bases. The CDR3 length is 16 residues. With 1 base clipped from V and 6 bases from J, the junction kept 9 bases outside the gene matches. Germline loops: CDR1 LGHDT, CDR2 YNNKEL (reference sequence). The CDR3 loop reads CASSQGHVTGFQPQHF. As DNA, the CDR3 is TGTGCCAGCAGCCAAGGCCACGTGACAGGGTTTCAGCCCCAGCATTTT.

The chain couples TRBV7-9 to TRBJ1-2; D might be TRBD1 (5 bases). CDR1 is SEHNR, CDR2 FQNEAQ, per germline (reference sequence). Trimming shortened V by 0 bases and J by 7 bases, and 6 bases separated the two germline ends. The CDR3 has 12 amino acids. Written as DNA, the CDR3 is TGTGCCAGCAGCTTAGCAGGGGCTGGCTACACCTTC. Translated, it gives CASSLAGAGYTF.

This clone is a singleton in its sample. The chain has TRBV3-1 (or the pseudogene TRBV3-2) and TRBJ2-7; 7 nucleotides align to TRBD1. Germline V gene sequence: CDR1 LGHDT, CDR2 YNNKEL (reference sequence). After removal of 3 bases from V and 5 bases from J, the junction contained 4 bases not matched to a gene. The CDR3 is 13 residues long. The DNA for the CDR3 is TGTGCCAGCAGCCATCGAACAGGGGACGAGCAGTACTTC. Translation: CASSHRTGDEQYF.

The V gene is TRBV21-1, the J gene TRBJ1-1; the DNA was not compared with TRBD1, the D call given in the table. TRBV21-1 is an annotated pseudogene. The CDR3 length is 18 residues. The CDR3 DNA sequence: TGTGCCAGCAGCAAAGTACCCCCGCACAGGGTAGAATGGACTGAAGCTTTCTTT. Protein sequence: CASSKVPPHRVEWTEAFF.